This T cell receptor beta chain was retrieved from a study of PD-1 blockade in classical Hodgkin lymphoma. Study observations and caveats: Complete responders' diversity at baseline resembled that of newly diagnosed patients. Significantly greater TCR diversity emerged by C4D1 in CD4+ cells but not CD8+ cells.

Sequencing was performed with immunoSEQ multiplex PCR; in TCRdb, only in-frame clones are kept and a portion is missing. Counted here are about 150,000 clones, 78% occurring once; the ten biggest clones make up approximately 9.6%. No patient escaped relapse after autologous stem cell transplantation, and brentuximab vedotin exposure varied. With regard to this clone: What it binds is unknown.

This CDR3 contains 15 residues. V dropped 1 base and J dropped 2; count of bases not matched to a gene: 5. CDR1 is SGHDT and CDR2 is YYEEEE in the germline V gene. The genes are TRBV5-6 and TRBJ2-5; 7 bases match TRBD1. Sequenced material: peripheral blood mononuclear cells (PBMCs), taken before the second cycle of nivolumab. This clonotype was sampled from a human donor with classical Hodgkin lymphoma. In DNA, the CDR3 is TGTGCCAGCAGCTTGAACCAGGGACAGCAAGAGACCCAGTACTTC. This gives the protein CASSLNQGQQETQYF.